This T cell receptor (beta chain) comes out of a study of control samples from healthy donors and cancer patients. Method: immunoSEQ multiplex PCR; TCRdb's copy keeps in-frame clones and lacks some. The sample has some 140,000 clones, over 85% seen once. V lost 5 bases and J 8 bases, leaving 16 bases between the germline ends. The CDR3 sequence is 15 residues long. The V gene's germline CDR1 is MNHNY and CDR2 SVGAGI (reference sequence). The chain uses TRBV6-6 and TRBJ1-6; D gene unclear. Sequencing used blood. The TCR was taken from a young man in good health. The CDR3 reads CASSPRRNSDSPLHF. DNA for the CDR3: TGTGCCAGCAGTCCCCGAAGAAATTCCGATTCACCCCTCCACTTT.